The 18 T cell receptor beta chains listed next were all sequenced from one sample in a study of cytomegalovirus exposure and HLA in healthy donors. Clones were read by immunoSEQ multiplex PCR, and TCRdb kept only the in-frame ones, dropping some. This table holds over 120,000 clones, approximately 90% found once. Sequenced sample: PBMCs. Source of these receptors: a woman in her 30s in good health and CMV-seropositive.

This rearrangement joins TRBV28 to TRBJ2-7, with D tentatively TRBD1 (5 bases). The CDR3 totals 10 residues. Germline assignment: CDR1 MDHEN and CDR2 SYDVKM. V lost 10 bases and J lost 4, with 8 bases in between. CDR3 coding DNA: TGTGCCACCCAGGGTTACGAGCAGTACTTC. Protein sequence: CATQGYEQYF.

The gene calls are TRBV7-3 and TRBJ2-3; 12 positions match TRBD2. CDR1 and CDR2 (germline): SGHTA, FQGTGA. The CDR3 runs to 15 residues. V dropped 5 bases and J dropped 4; count of bases not matched to a gene: 4. As DNA, the CDR3 is TGTGCCAGCAGCCTAGCGGGAGGGTTGGCAGATACGCAGTATTTT. Protein product: CASSLAGGLADTQYF.

This clone was seen just once. The V and J genes are TRBV14 and TRBJ2-5, with a weak D call TRBD1 (6 bases). CDR1 and CDR2 from the germline V gene are SGHDN and FVKESK. The CDR3 loop spans 14 amino acids. V was shortened by 2 bases and J by 1 base, with 8 bases between the two germline ends. The CDR3 spells CASSQNRAQETQYF. In DNA form, the CDR3 reads TGTGCCAGCAGCCAAAACAGGGCCCAAGAGACCCAGTACTTC. Full variable domain (rest looked up from reference TRBV14 and TRBJ2-5): EAGVTQFPSHSVIEKGQTVTLRCDPISGHDNLYWYRRVMGKEIKFLLHFVKESKQDESGMPNNRFLAERTGGTYSTLKVQPAELEDSGVYFCASSQNRAQETQYFGPGTRLLVL.

The chain uses TRBV11-2 and TRBJ2-7, with 15 bases matching TRBD2. Germline trimming cut 5 bases from V and 1 base from J; bases unmatched to any gene: 9. Germline CDR1 is SGHAT and CDR2 is FQNNGV. This CDR3 is 18 amino acids long. CDR3 sequence (DNA): TGTGCCAGCAGCGTTAGTAGAGGGACTAGCGGGAGGTCCTACGAGCAGTACTTC. As protein: CASSVSRGTSGRSYEQYF.

This chain connects TRBV21-1 to TRBJ2-1; the table's D call, TRBD2, has no DNA check behind it. TRBV21-1 is a documented pseudogene. The CDR3 contains 21 residues. The CDR3 DNA reads TGTGCCAGCAGCAAAAAAGCGGGGTCAAGACCCGGGACTAGCGGATACAATGAGCAGTTCTTC. It translates to CASSKKAGSRPGTSGYNEQFF.

The chain has TRBV6-5 and TRBJ2-4, with a possible D match to TRBD2 (6 bases). CDR1 is MNHEY and CDR2 is SVGAGI in the germline V gene. Trimming stripped 0 bases from V and 8 bases from J, with 11 bases between. The CDR3 is made up of 14 amino acids. CDR3 residues: CASSYSAGGDIQYF. CDR3 DNA sequence: TGTGCCAGCAGTTACTCTGCAGGCGGGGACATTCAGTACTTC.

V usage is TRBV6-1 and J usage is TRBJ2-1, with 12 bases aligning to TRBD2. The CDR3 covers 18 residues. With 1 base clipped from V and 6 bases from J, the junction kept 10 bases outside the gene matches. The germline CDR1 and CDR2 sequences are MNHNS and SASEGT. In DNA form, the CDR3 reads TGTGCCAGCAGTGAAGGACCTAGCGGGAGGGTTTCGCTCAATGAGCAGTTCTTC. It codes for CASSEGPSGRVSLNEQFF.

The J gene is TRBJ1-6, the V gene TRBV18; D gene uncertain. CDR3 size: 13 residues. CDR1 and CDR2 from the germline V gene are KGHSH and LQKENI. Trimming shortened V by 2 bases and J by 5 bases, and 4 bases separated the two germline ends. The CDR3 here is CASSPFDNSPLHF. The CDR3 DNA is TGTGCCAGCTCACCATTCGATAATTCACCCCTCCACTTT.

The chain carries TRBV7-6 and TRBJ2-1, with a possible D match to TRBD2 (6 bases). Deletions cut 5 bases from V and 9 bases from J, with 17 bases between. The germline CDR1 and CDR2 sequences are SGHVS and FNYEAQ. CDR3 size: 14 residues. The CDR3 nucleotides read TGTGCCAGCAGCCACCGGGACTCCCCCAGTGAGCAGTTCTTC. It specifies CASSHRDSPSEQFF.

The chain combines TRBV2 with TRBJ1-2; no clear D. Germline-derived CDR1 and CDR2 are SNHLY and FYNNEI. V lost 6 bases, J lost 4 bases, and 15 bases lay in between. The CDR3 is 14 amino acids. CDR3 sequence (DNA): TGTGCCAGCAGCAATACTGCGCAATCCTATGGCTACACCTTC. Translated, it gives CASSNTAQSYGYTF.

A few counts support this clone. The chain uses TRBV6-4 and TRBJ2-3, with TRBD2 matching 10 bases. Germline CDR1 and CDR2: MRHNA and SNTAGT. After removal of 2 bases from V and 2 bases from J, the junction contained 1 base not matched to a gene. CDR3 length equals 15 residues. CDR3 sequence reads: CASSDTSGDTDTQYF. The DNA for the CDR3 is TGTGCCAGCAGTGACACTAGCGGGGACACAGATACGCAGTATTTT.

This chain links TRBV28 with TRBJ1-1; D is perhaps TRBD1 (5 bases). The length of the CDR3 is 13 residues. Germline CDR1 reads MDHEN; CDR2 reads SYDVKM. Trimming left V 3 bases short and J 4 bases short, with 9 bases between. The CDR3 nucleotides are TGTGCCAGCAGTTTTAGGAGGGGCACTGAAGCTTTCTTT. Translated: CASSFRRGTEAFF.

V is TRBV2 and J is TRBJ2-3; 8 nucleotides line up with TRBD2. This CDR3 comprises 15 residues. Germline V CDR1 and CDR2: SNHLY, FYNNEI. The ends lost 4 bases at V and 3 bases at J; junction bases unmatched: 6. The CDR3 coding sequence is TGTGCCAGCAGTGTGAGCGGGGGAGCTACAGATACGCAGTATTTT. Amino acid sequence: CASSVSGGATDTQYF.

The chain couples TRBV7-5 to TRBJ2-5; the tabulated D call, TRBD1, remains unverified against the DNA. TRBV7-5 is termed a pseudogene. The CDR3 sequence is 15 residues long. CDR3 amino acids: CARSLKSGGCETQYF. In nucleotides, the CDR3 is TGTGCCAGAAGCTTAAAGTCAGGGGGTTGCGAGACCCAGTACTTC.

V is TRBV4-1 and J is TRBJ2-1, with 7 bases lining up with TRBD1. The CDR3 consists of 18 residues. With 5 bases clipped from V and 0 bases from J, the junction kept 13 bases outside the gene matches. CDR1 and CDR2 (germline): MGHRA, YSYEKL. This CDR3 is CASSSPPQTGSSYNEQFF. The CDR3 DNA reads TGCGCCAGCAGCTCTCCACCACAGACAGGGAGCTCCTACAATGAGCAGTTCTTC.

The J gene is TRBJ2-5, the V gene TRBV5-8, with 9 bases aligning to TRBD2. The CDR3 extends over 16 amino acids. The junction had 5 bases not matched to a gene; V was cut back by 0 bases and J by 2 bases. Germline CDR1 and CDR2: SGHTS and YDEGEE. Here the CDR3 DNA reads TGTGCCAGCAGCTTGGGGGCGGGAGGGCCTCAAGAGACCCAGTACTTC. It translates to CASSLGAGGPQETQYF.

This clone is a singleton in its sample. The chain combines TRBV6-6 with TRBJ2-3; the match to TRBD1 covers 9 bases. The length of the CDR3 is 16 residues. After removal of 5 bases from V and 3 bases from J, the junction contained 9 bases not matched to a gene. Germline-derived CDR1 and CDR2 are MNHNY and SVGAGI (reference sequence). The CDR3 region is CASSLTGQGGTDTQYF. The CDR3 region has the DNA TGTGCCAGCAGTCTAACGGGACAGGGAGGGACAGATACGCAGTATTTT.

The chain joins TRBV29-1 to TRBJ2-1, with 7 bases lining up with TRBD2. The germline V gene encodes CDR1 SQVTM and CDR2 ANQGSEA. This CDR3 has 14 residues. Trimming cost V 0 bases and J 4 bases; bases outside gene matches: 3. In DNA form, the CDR3 reads TGCAGCGTTGAAGATCCTAGCGGATACAATGAGCAGTTCTTC. The encoded protein is CSVEDPSGYNEQFF.